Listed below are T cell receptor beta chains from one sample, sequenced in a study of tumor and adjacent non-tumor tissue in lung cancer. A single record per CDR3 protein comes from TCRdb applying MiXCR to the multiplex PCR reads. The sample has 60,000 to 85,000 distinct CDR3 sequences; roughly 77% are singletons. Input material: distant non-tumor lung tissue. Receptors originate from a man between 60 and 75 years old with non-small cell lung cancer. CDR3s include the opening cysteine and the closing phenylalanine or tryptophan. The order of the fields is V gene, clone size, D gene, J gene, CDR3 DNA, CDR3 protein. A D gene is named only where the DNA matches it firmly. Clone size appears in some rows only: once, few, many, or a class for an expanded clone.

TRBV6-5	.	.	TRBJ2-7	TGTGCCAACTCGGGCTTGTTCCACTACGAGCAGTACTTC	CANSGLFHYEQYF
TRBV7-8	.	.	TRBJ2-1	TGTGCCAGCAGCTCCTGGACTATCGGGAGCGACAATGACCAGTTCTTC	CASSSWTIGSDNDQFF
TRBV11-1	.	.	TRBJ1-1	TGTGCCAGCAGCTTAGCGCTGGGGCCTGAAGTTTTCTTT	CASSLALGPEVFF
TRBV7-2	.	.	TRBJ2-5	TGTGCCAGCAGCTTACGCAGTTTGCGGGACCTCATCGATATCCAGTACTTC	CASSLRSLRDLIDIQYF
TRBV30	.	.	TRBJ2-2	TGTGCCTGGACGAGAGACCAGGGGACCCGCGAACAACGGGGAGCTGTTTTT	CAWTRDQGTREQRGAVF
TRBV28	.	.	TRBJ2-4	TGTGTCAACTGCGGCCGGGCTGGAGCCAAAAACATTCAGTACTTC	CVNCGRAGAKNIQYF
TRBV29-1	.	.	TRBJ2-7	TGCAGTGTTGAAGATAGGGGGACTATTAACGAGCAGTACTTC	CSVEDRGTINEQYF
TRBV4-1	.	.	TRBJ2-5	TGCGCCAACAGCCAAGATCGACTGGGGGGAGAGACCCAGTATTTC	CANSQDRLGGETQYF
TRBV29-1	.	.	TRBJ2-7	TGCAGCGCTCGGGAAGGCATGGGTGGGTACGAGCAGTACTTC	CSAREGMGGYEQYF
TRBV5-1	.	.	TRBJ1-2	TGCGCCAACAGCCGGAAGGACGGCTACACCTTC	CANSRKDGYTF
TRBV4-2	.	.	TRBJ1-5	TGTGCCAGCTGCCAGACCGGGGCAGGCAAACAGCCCCAGCATTTT	CASCQTGAGKQPQHF
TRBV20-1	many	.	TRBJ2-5	TGCAGTGCTGAGGGGGATGGAGAGACCCAGTACTTC	CSAEGDGETQYF
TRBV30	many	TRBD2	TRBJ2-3	TGTGCCTGGAGTTTAGCGGGAGGAAGGGGTACGCAGTATTTT	CAWSLAGGRGTQYF
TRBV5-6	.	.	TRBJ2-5	TGTGCCAGCAGATCACACTACCCCGGAGAGACCCAGTACTTC	CASRSHYPGETQYF
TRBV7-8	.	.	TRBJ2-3	TGTGCCAGAAGCTTAGGAACTAGCATAGGTACGCAGTATTTT	CARSLGTSIGTQYF
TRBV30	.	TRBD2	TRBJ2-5	TGTGCCTGGAGTGGCCTAGCGGGGGCGGGGACCCAGCACTTC	CAWSGLAGAGTQHF
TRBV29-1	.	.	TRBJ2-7	TGCAGGGTTGAAGGGGAAGGGGACGAGCAGTGCTTC	CRVEGEGDEQCF
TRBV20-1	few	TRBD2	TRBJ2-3	TGCAGTGCCCAATGGGCTAGCGGGGGGGCCGCGGATACGCAGTATTTT	CSAQWASGGAADTQYF
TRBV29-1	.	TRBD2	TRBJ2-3	TGCAGCGATGTCCCACCAGCGGGGAGGACATATACGCAGTATTTT	CSDVPPAGRTYTQYF
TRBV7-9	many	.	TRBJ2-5	TGTGCCAGCAGCTTAGAAGCAGAGACCCAGTACTTC	CASSLEAETQYF
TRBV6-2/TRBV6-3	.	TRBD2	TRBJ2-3	TGTGCCAGCAGTTACCAGACTAGCGGGCCAGATATGCAATATTTT	CASSYQTSGPDMQYF
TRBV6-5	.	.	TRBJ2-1	TGTGCCAGCAGTTACGGAATCCTGGATGATCAGTTCTTC	CASSYGILDDQFF
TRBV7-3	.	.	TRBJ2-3	TGTGCCAACAGCGACCCAGGGGCCACAGATACGCAGTATTTT	CANSDPGATDTQYF
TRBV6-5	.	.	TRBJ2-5	TGCGCCAGCAAAGACACGTTGACCCAGTATTTC	CASKDTLTQYF
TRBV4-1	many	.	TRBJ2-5	TGCGCCAGCAGCCAAGTCCTGCGGCGCCAAGAGACCCAGTACTTC	CASSQVLRRQETQYF
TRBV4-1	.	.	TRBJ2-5	TGCACCAGCAGCCAAGAACGCGGAGGGGGACAAGAGACCCAGTACTTC	CTSSQERGGGQETQYF
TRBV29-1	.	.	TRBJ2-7	TGCAGCGCTGAAGAGTCCCACGGGACCGCTTCCTACGAGCAGTACTTC	CSAEESHGTASYEQYF
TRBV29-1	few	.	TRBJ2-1	TGCAGCGCACCCGGGACGTTGGATGATGGGCAGTTCTTC	CSAPGTLDDGQFF
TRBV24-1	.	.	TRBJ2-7	TGTGCCACCAGTGACGGCTTGCTGATAATGCAGGAGCAGTACTTC	CATSDGLLIMQEQYF
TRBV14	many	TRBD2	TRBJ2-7	TGTGCCAGCAGCCAAGTGATAGCGGGAGGGGCCTACGAGCAGTACTTC	CASSQVIAGGAYEQYF
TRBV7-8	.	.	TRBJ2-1	TGTGCCAGCAACCCGCTTAGTCGCAGGGATGAGCAGATCTTC	CASNPLSRRDEQIF
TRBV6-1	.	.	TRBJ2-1	TGTGCCAGCGCACTGGGAAGATCCTACAATGAGCAGTTCTTC	CASALGRSYNEQFF
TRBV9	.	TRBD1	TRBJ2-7	TGTGCCAGCAGCGTAAGGGACAGTTCTTCCTACGAGCAGTACTTC	CASSVRDSSSYEQYF